This T cell receptor (beta chain) was sequenced during a study of T cell repertoires in cytomegalovirus infection. Study background: TCR beta signatures that were public indicated CMV infection and matching HLA type. Overall study results and limits: Cumulative public TCR beta family frequency identified CMV carriers with the relevant HLA. CMV-specific TCR beta clonotypes restricted by HLA-C were the ones dominating the ex vivo response.

TCRdb fed the reads into MiXCR, producing one record per CDR3 protein. Of 350,000 to 450,000 distinct CDR3 sequences listed, 15% to 20% are singletons. This clonotype occurred many times. The antigen is not known. Germline CDR1 is ENHRY and CDR2 is SYGVKD. This CDR3 is built from 13 residues. The germline V and J ends were trimmed by 2 bases and 1 base, with 5 bases remaining between them. V usage is TRBV10-3 and J usage is TRBJ1-1; D unclear. Source material: PBMCs. The receptor was derived from a human donor in good health (CMV status not recorded). Some clones in this sample may be carry-over from other donors' samples. CDR3 in amino acids: CAISEVTNTEAFF. The CDR3 coding sequence is TGTGCCATCAGTGAGGTGACGAACACTGAAGCTTTCTTT.